This passage covers 23 T cell receptor beta chains from one sample sequenced in a study of cytomegalovirus exposure and HLA in healthy donors. Produced via immunoSEQ multiplex PCR; TCRdb's table is partial and in-frame only. Of under 150,000 clones in the sample, around 90% are singletons; the top ten hold approximately 8.7%. The sequenced sample consisted of PBMCs. The origin of the receptors is a man aged 18 to 30 in good health and CMV-seropositive.

This rearrangement joins TRBV5-4 to TRBJ1-2; 8 bases fit TRBD1. The ends lost 4 bases at V and 12 bases at J; junction bases unmatched: 14. This CDR3 is 14 amino acids long. Germline lookup yields CDR1 SGHNT and CDR2 YYREEE (reference sequence). The CDR3 region has the DNA TGTGCCAGCAGCCAAGACCCAGGGGGCGAAGTTGACACCTTC. This encodes CASSQDPGGEVDTF.

The chain joins TRBV6-5 to TRBJ2-5, with a tentative D call TRBD1 (5 bases). V lost 0 bases and J 5 bases, leaving 10 bases between the germline ends. Germline V gene lookup returns CDR1 MNHEY and CDR2 SVGAGI. The CDR3 runs 14 residues. The CDR3: CASSYSPGLETQYF. DNA of the CDR3: TGTGCCAGCAGTTACTCACCAGGGTTGGAGACCCAGTACTTC.

The genes are TRBV30 and TRBJ2-7; 8 bases fit TRBD1. From germline, CDR1 is GTSNPN and CDR2 SVGIG (reference sequence). V was clipped by 5 bases and J by 6 bases; unmatched bases: 6. The CDR3 extends over 12 amino acids. The CDR3 nucleotides read TGTGCCTGGGATCAGGGGGCTCGCGAGCAGTACTTC. Translated: CAWDQGAREQYF. Based on the CDR3 plus reference TRBV30 and TRBJ2-7, the full variable domain is SQTIHQWPATLVQPVGSPLSLECTVEGTSNPNLYWYRQAAGRGLQLLFYSVGIGQISSEVPQNLSASRPQDRQFILSSKKLLLSDSGFYLCAWDQGAREQYFGPGTRLTVT.

This chain uses TRBV5-1 with TRBJ2-1; TRBD2 aligns across 8 bases. Germline lookup yields CDR1 SGHRS and CDR2 YFSETQ. V lost 5 bases, J lost 5 bases, and 3 bases stayed unmatched. This CDR3 comprises 13 residues. CDR3: CASRTSGDNEQFF. For the CDR3, the DNA is TGCGCCAGCAGAACTAGCGGAGACAATGAGCAGTTCTTC. Supplemented by reference TRBV5-1 and TRBJ2-1, the full variable domain reads KAGVTQTPRYLIKTRGQQVTLSCSPISGHRSVSWYQQTPGQGLQFLFEYFSETQRNKGNFPGRFSGRQFSNSRSEMNVSTLELGDSALYLCASRTSGDNEQFFGPGTRLTVL.

V gene TRBV11-2 combines with J gene TRBJ1-1; D unresolved. Germline V gives CDR1 SGHAT, CDR2 FQNNGV. CDR3 length: 17 amino acids. V was clipped by 3 bases and J by 4 bases, with 21 bases between them. This chain's CDR3 is CASSFPGEGQSSTEAFF. CDR3 in DNA: TGTGCCAGCAGCTTTCCCGGGGAGGGTCAGTCGAGCACTGAAGCTTTCTTT.

This clone was observed once. The V and J genes are TRBV19 and TRBJ1-5; unclear D gene. CDR1 is LNHDA and CDR2 is SQIVND in the germline V gene (reference sequence). This CDR3 contains 18 residues. The V end was cut by 7 bases, the J end by 4 bases, with 26 bases between. Written as DNA, the CDR3 is TGTGCCAGTATTGTGGCTAGATTCGGAGGGAGCCAAAATCAGCCCCAGCATTTT. Encoded protein: CASIVARFGGSQNQPQHF.

The chain couples TRBV5-3 to TRBJ2-1; 13 bases fit TRBD2. TRBV5-3 is an open reading frame, and its role is uncertain. The junction had 7 bases not matched to a gene; V was cut back by 7 bases and J by 0 bases. The CDR3 loop spans 17 amino acids. Here the CDR3 reads CARPGTSGVSSYNEQFF. As DNA, the CDR3 is TGTGCCAGACCCGGGACTAGCGGGGTTAGCTCCTACAATGAGCAGTTCTTC.

J is TRBJ2-1 and V is TRBV18, with a weak D call TRBD2 (5 bases). The CDR3 runs to 11 residues. Germline CDR1 reads KGHSH; CDR2 reads LQKENI. Trimming took 5 bases from V and 10 from J, leaving 9 bases between them. The CDR3 reads CASSGWREQFF. As DNA, the CDR3 is TGTGCCAGCTCAGGGTGGAGGGAGCAGTTCTTC.

This rearrangement joins TRBV6-1 to TRBJ1-3; D is unresolved. Per the germline V gene, CDR1 is MNHNS and CDR2 is SASEGT. Trimming pared 6 bases from V and 4 bases from J, leaving 7 bases between. The length of the CDR3 is 12 residues. The CDR3 loop reads CASSNSGNTIYF. The CDR3 coding sequence is TGTGCCAGCAGCAACAGCGGAAACACCATATATTTT.

This rearrangement joins TRBV9 to TRBJ2-2; weak D call: TRBD2 (6 bases). The germline V and J ends were trimmed by 4 bases and 3 bases, with 10 bases remaining between them. Germline V gene data show CDR1 as SGDLS and CDR2 as YYNGEE. CDR3 length equals 14 residues. In DNA, the CDR3 is TGTGCCAGCAGCCCCCGCGGGGACACCGGGGAGCTGTTTTTT. It encodes CASSPRGDTGELFF.

The rearrangement joins TRBV5-6 to TRBJ1-1; tentatively, D is TRBD1 (6 bases). V was clipped by 5 bases and J by 5 bases, with 22 bases between them. The germline V gene encodes CDR1 SGHDT and CDR2 YYEEEE. This CDR3 region has 16 residues. The CDR3 sequence: CASRNMWDNQETEAFF. CDR3 coding DNA: TGTGCCAGCAGGAACATGTGGGACAACCAGGAGACTGAAGCTTTCTTT.

This clone has a handful of counts. The rearrangement uses TRBV4-1 and TRBJ2-7; the D gene is possibly TRBD1 (6 bases). The V end was cut by 1 base, the J end by 5 bases, with 15 bases between. Germline V gene lookup returns CDR1 MGHRA and CDR2 YSYEKL. This CDR3 is 15 amino acids long. As DNA, the CDR3 is TGCGCCAGCAGCCAAGTTATACGGGACAAAAACGAGCAGTACTTC. This gives the protein CASSQVIRDKNEQYF.

This clone has only a few counts. This chain connects TRBV7-8 to TRBJ2-7; 7 positions match TRBD2. Germline V lookup: CDR1 SGHVS, CDR2 FQNEAQ. V lost 5 bases to trimming and J lost 2 bases; unmatched junction nucleotides: 0. This CDR3 region has 12 residues. The CDR3 DNA reads TGTGCCAGCAGCAGCGGGGCCTACGAGCAGTACTTC. Translated, it gives CASSSGAYEQYF.

The chain combines TRBV19 with TRBJ2-3, with 10 bases that match TRBD2. Trimming took 6 bases from V and 5 from J; bases not matched to a gene: 8. Germline values: CDR1 LNHDA, CDR2 SQIVND (reference sequence). CDR3 size: 15 residues. CDR3 protein: CASSRLAGVGDTQYF. For the CDR3, the DNA is TGTGCCAGTAGCAGGCTAGCGGGAGTGGGAGATACGCAGTATTTT.

The chain combines TRBV7-3 with TRBJ2-3, with D perhaps TRBD2 (6 bases). From germline, CDR1 is SGHTA and CDR2 FQGTGA. V was clipped by 2 bases and J by 2 bases, with 11 bases between them. The CDR3 sequence is 15 residues long. This CDR3 is CASSLSGTSTDTQYF. Written as DNA, the CDR3 is TGTGCCAGCAGCTTATCAGGGACTTCCACAGATACGCAGTATTTT.

The V gene is TRBV29-1, the J gene TRBJ2-3; 9 bases align to TRBD1. Per the germline V gene, CDR1 is SQVTM and CDR2 is ANQGSEA. The V gene end was trimmed by 1 base and the J gene end by 4 bases; junction bases not matched to a gene: 12. The CDR3 length is 17 residues. CDR3 nucleotides: TGCAGCGTTGAAGTTGGGGGGACAGGGCCCCCTCCAGATACGCAGTATTTT. Protein sequence: CSVEVGGTGPPPDTQYF.

The chain couples TRBV6-1 to TRBJ1-5; D not certain. The CDR3 has 13 residues. V shed 7 bases and J shed 9 bases, with 16 bases lying between them. Germline values: CDR1 MNHNS, CDR2 SASEGT. The chain's CDR3 is CASKSVGPGPQHF. The CDR3 bases are TGTGCCAGCAAATCAGTTGGTCCGGGGCCCCAGCATTTT.

This clone showed up just once. The J gene is TRBJ2-1, the V gene TRBV9; maybe TRBD1 (6 bases). Trimming took off 0 bases at V and 5 bases at J, with 12 bases between the two ends. Germline V gives CDR1 SGDLS, CDR2 YYNGEE. The length of the CDR3 is 15 residues. The chain's CDR3 is CASSVVGTLNNEQFF. The CDR3 DNA reads as TGTGCCAGCAGCGTAGTTGGGACACTGAACAATGAGCAGTTCTTC.

The chain uses TRBV5-1 and TRBJ2-2; weak D call: TRBD1 (6 bases). Germline CDR1 is SGHRS and CDR2 is YFSETQ. V lost 9 bases, J lost 1 base, and 10 bases lay in between. The CDR3 contains 13 residues. CDR3 loop: CATTGQNTGELFF. The CDR3 coding sequence is TGCGCCACCACGGGACAGAACACCGGGGAGCTGTTTTTT.

This rearrangement joins TRBV28 to TRBJ2-7; 9 bases fit TRBD1. Germline values: CDR1 MDHEN, CDR2 SYDVKM. This CDR3 has 14 amino acids. The junction had 6 bases not matched to a gene; V was cut back by 5 bases and J by 4 bases. CDR3 bases: TGTGCCAGCAGTCAAACAGGGGGCTGGTACGAGCAGTACTTC. Its protein product is CASSQTGGWYEQYF.

This clone was counted only a few times. The chain links TRBV6-1 to TRBJ2-7; 10 nucleotides align to TRBD1. The CDR3 has 13 residues. Germline V gene lookup returns CDR1 MNHNS and CDR2 SASEGT. J lost 3 bases, V lost 7 bases, and 3 bases had no gene match. CDR3 nucleotides: TGTGCCAGCACCGGGACAGGGGTCTACGAGCAGTACTTC. The encoded protein is CASTGTGVYEQYF.

V gene TRBV4-1 combines with J gene TRBJ2-5, with 9 nucleotides matching TRBD1. The V and J ends lost 1 base and 5 bases, in that order; junction bases with no gene match: 8. CDR1 is MGHRA and CDR2 is YSYEKL in the germline V gene. The CDR3 length is 16 residues. The CDR3 bases are TGCGCCAGCAGCCAAGCCGGGACAGGGTATGTGGAGACCCAGTACTTC. Translated, it gives CASSQAGTGYVETQYF.

In its sample, this clone was seen a few times. The CDR3 protein is CASSGSTGTGHYEQYF. In DNA form, the CDR3 reads TGTGCCAGTAGTGGGAGTACCGGGACAGGGCACTACGAGCAGTACTTC. V is TRBV19 and J is TRBJ2-7, with 9 bases fitting TRBD1. V trimming: 5 bases; J trimming: 3 bases; junction bases outside the gene matches: 11. CDR1 and CDR2 (germline): LNHDA, SQIVND (reference sequence). CDR3 size: 16 residues.